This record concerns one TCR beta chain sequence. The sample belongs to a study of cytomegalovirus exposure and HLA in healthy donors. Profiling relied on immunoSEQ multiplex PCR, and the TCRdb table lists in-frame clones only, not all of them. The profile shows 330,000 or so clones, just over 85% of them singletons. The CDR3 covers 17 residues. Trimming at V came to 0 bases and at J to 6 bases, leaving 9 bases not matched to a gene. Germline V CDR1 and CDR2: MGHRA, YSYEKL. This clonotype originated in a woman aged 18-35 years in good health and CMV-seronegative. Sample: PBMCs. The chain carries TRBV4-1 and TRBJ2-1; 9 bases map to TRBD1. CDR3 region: CASSQEPGQGRGNEQFF. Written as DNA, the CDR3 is TGCGCCAGCAGCCAAGAACCCGGACAGGGGCGGGGCAATGAGCAGTTCTTC.